A single sample gave rise to the 28 T cell receptor beta chains below, sequenced in a study of T cells in women clearing cervical HPV infection. The data were produced by immunoSEQ multiplex PCR, yet TCRdb's version contains in-frame clones alone and is incomplete. Listed are approximately 30,000 clones; 1.6% falls within the top ten. Sequencing was performed on blood buffy coat. The source of these receptors is a woman aged 18-69 years with a cervical HPV16 infection that either progressed to CIN3+ or cleared (not recorded which).

A word on this clone: The read finishes 3 residues shy of the CDR3 end, and the germline J gene is used to complete it. The chain combines TRBV18 with TRBJ1-1; D ambiguous. V lost 5 bases to trimming and J lost 0 bases, with 7 bases between them. This CDR3 has 13 residues. CDR1 and CDR2 from the germline V gene are KGHSH and LQKENI. The sequenced part of the CDR3 DNA is TGTGCCAGCTCAGAGGGCATGAACACTGAA. This encodes CASSEGMNTE. The full-length CDR3 reads as CASSEGMNTEAFF.

This CDR3 reads CASSYYRGGTDTYTF. The DNA read from the CDR3 is TGTGCCAGCAGCTACTACAGGGGTGGCACAGATACC. The chain couples TRBV7-2 to TRBJ1-2, with TRBD1 matching over 7 bases. The read terminates 3 residues before the CDR3 end, so the remaining end is supplied by the germline J gene. The CDR3 runs 15 residues. The V gene's germline CDR1 is SGHTA and CDR2 FQGNSA. The full variable domain, with the rest looked up from reference TRBV7-2 and TRBJ1-2, is GAGVSQSPSNKVTEKGKDVELRCDPISGHTALYWYRQSLGQGLEFLIYFQGNSAPDKSGLPSDRFSAERTGGSVSTLTIQRTQQEDSAVYLCASSYYRGGTDTYTFGSGTRLTVV.

As concerns this clone: The sequence runs out 3 residues before the end of the CDR3; the remainder is reconstructed from the germline J gene. The V gene is TRBV6-1, the J gene TRBJ1-6; tentatively, D is TRBD1 (6 bases). The CDR3 has 14 amino acids. Trimming left V 3 bases short and J 10 bases short, with 13 bases between. Per the germline V gene, CDR1 is MNHNS and CDR2 is SASEGT. The CDR3 bases that were read are TGTGCCAGCAGTGACACAGGGTTTAGGTCACCC. The encoded protein is CASSDTGFRSP. The whole CDR3 region reads CASSDTGFRSPLHF.

As for this clone: From the germline J gene comes the end of the CDR3, since the read stops 3 residues before it. This chain uses TRBV20-1 with TRBJ1-4, with a weak D call TRBD1 (6 bases). This CDR3 spans 15 amino acids. V gave up 3 bases and J gave up 3 bases, with 14 bases separating them. Germline lookup yields CDR1 DFQATT and CDR2 SNEGSKA (reference sequence). The CDR3 is CSARAPTGPNEKLFF. CDR3 bases read: TGCAGTGCTAGGGCGCCTACAGGGCCTAATGAAAAA.

With regard to this clone: Sequencing ends 3 residues short of the CDR3 end; the germline J gene provides the rest. The chain recombines TRBV7-9 with TRBJ1-2, with a weak D call TRBD1 (5 bases). Trimming cost V 1 base and J 4 bases, with 7 bases left between them. Germline CDR1 is SEHNR and CDR2 is FQNEAQ (reference sequence). The CDR3 contains 13 residues. The CDR3 reads CASSLERGYGYTF. Incomplete CDR3 DNA: TGTGCCAGCAGCTTAGAAAGGGGCTATGGC.

Notes on this clone: The read is 3 residues too short to cover the CDR3 end, so that end is filled in from the germline J gene. The chain couples TRBV20-1 to TRBJ2-7, with 10 nucleotides matching TRBD1. The length of the CDR3 is 17 residues. J gave up 1 base and V 5 bases, and 14 bases lay outside the gene matches. Per the germline V gene, CDR1 is DFQATT and CDR2 is SNEGSKA (reference sequence). The part of the CDR3 DNA that was read is TGCAGTGCTGTGGATATCATAAGACAGGGGGCTTCCTACGAG. Its protein is CSAVDIIRQGASYE. The full CDR3 sequence reads CSAVDIIRQGASYEQYF.

Note on this clone: The sequence runs out 3 residues before the end of the CDR3; the remainder is reconstructed from the germline J gene. The rearrangement joins TRBV19 to TRBJ2-3; weak D call: TRBD2 (6 bases). The CDR3 spans 15 residues. Trimming shortened V by 4 bases and J by 2 bases, and 13 bases separated the two germline ends. The germline V gene has CDR1 LNHDA and CDR2 SQIVND (reference sequence). The chain's CDR3 is CASSTLAANTDTQYF. The sequenced CDR3 bases are TGTGCCAGTAGTACCTTAGCGGCTAACACAGATACG.

Details on this clone: The read terminates 3 residues ahead of where the CDR3 ends, so the germline J gene completes it. This chain joins TRBV2 and TRBJ2-7; 7 nucleotides align to TRBD1. The length of the CDR3 is 14 residues. CDR1 is SNHLY and CDR2 is FYNNEI in the germline V gene. J gave up 2 bases and V 8 bases, and 9 bases lay outside the gene matches. CDR3 loop: CASLVVGGPYEQYF. CDR3 DNA (partial): TGTGCCAGCCTAGTGGTAGGGGGCCCCTACGAG.

As concerns this clone: Read data end 3 residues before the CDR3 end; the end is taken from the germline J gene. The gene calls are TRBV10-1 and TRBJ1-2; D possibly corresponds to TRBD1 (5 bases). V was trimmed by 0 bases and J by 6 bases, leaving 17 bases between them. From germline, CDR1 is WNHNN and CDR2 SYGVQD (reference sequence). The CDR3 extends over 16 amino acids. CDR3: CASSESIEGLRDGYTF. The sequenced part of the CDR3 DNA is TGCGCCAGCAGTGAGTCAATAGAGGGGCTAAGGGATGGC.

As regards this clone: With the read ending 3 residues before the CDR3 end, the germline J gene is used to fill in that end. V and J are TRBV20-1 and TRBJ1-6, with D possibly TRBD1 on 5 matching bases. Germline CDR1 DFQATT, CDR2 SNEGSKA (reference sequence). The length of the CDR3 is 16 residues. V lost 2 bases to trimming and J lost 8 bases, with 19 bases between them. CDR3 sequence reads: CSARPIAAGSDSPLHF. Partial CDR3 DNA: TGCAGTGCTAGACCAATCGCGGCAGGGTCAGATTCACCC.

About this clone: The read falls 3 residues short of the CDR3 end, and the missing part is taken from the germline J gene. The chain combines TRBV7-9 with TRBJ2-2, with 9 bases aligning to TRBD1. V trimming: 4 bases; J trimming: 1 base; junction bases outside the gene matches: 1. This CDR3 spans 15 amino acids. From germline, CDR1 is SEHNR and CDR2 FQNEAQ (reference sequence). CDR3 DNA (partial): TGTGCCAGCAGCTCGGGACAGGGGAACACCGGGGAG. It yields the protein CASSSGQGNTGE. The entire CDR3 protein is CASSSGQGNTGELFF. Full variable domain (remainder filled in from reference TRBV7-9 and TRBJ2-2): DTGVSQNPRHKITKRGQNVTFRCDPISEHNRLYWYRQTLGQGPEFLTYFQNEAQLEKSRLLSDRFSAERPKGSFSTLEIQRTEQGDSAMYLCASSSGQGNTGELFFGEGSRLTVL.

As regards this clone: The CDR3 end falls 3 residues outside the read, so it is completed with the germline J gene. The rearrangement links TRBV11-3 to TRBJ2-7, with TRBD1 identical over 7 bases. The CDR3 extends over 15 amino acids. The V and J ends lost 5 bases and 2 bases, in that order; junction bases with no gene match: 9. Germline lookup yields CDR1 SGHNT and CDR2 YENEEA. Here the CDR3 reads CASSHTGQKPYEQYF. The CDR3 bases that were read are TGTGCCAGCAGCCATACGGGACAGAAACCCTACGAG.

A remark on this clone: With the read ending 3 residues before the CDR3 end, the germline J gene is used to fill in that end. The chain recombines TRBV20-1 with TRBJ2-1, with D possibly TRBD2 on 5 matching bases. This CDR3 comprises 13 residues. V was trimmed by 3 bases and J by 3 bases, leaving 9 bases between them. Germline-derived CDR1 and CDR2 are DFQATT and SNEGSKA (reference sequence). The CDR3 bases that were read are TGCAGTGCTAGTGGTACTAGCTACAATGAG. Translation gives CSASGTSYNE. The full CDR3 is CSASGTSYNEQFF.

Points on this clone: The DNA ends 3 residues before the CDR3 does, and the rest of the CDR3 is filled in from the germline J gene. This rearrangement joins TRBV2 to TRBJ2-1; the D gene is possibly TRBD2 (6 bases). V lost 2 bases, J lost 7 bases, and 12 bases lay in between. The CDR3 sequence is 14 residues long. Per the germline V gene, CDR1 is SNHLY and CDR2 is FYNNEI. This CDR3 reads CASSERSSVNEQFF. The sequenced CDR3 bases are TGTGCCAGCAGTGAAAGGTCTAGCGTTAATGAG.

Turning to this clone: The read stops 3 residues short of the end of the CDR3; the missing end is completed from the germline J gene. This chain uses TRBV29-1 with TRBJ2-5; 7 nucleotides line up with TRBD1. Germline V CDR1 and CDR2: SQVTM, ANQGSEA. V gave up 6 bases and J gave up 5 bases; unmatched junction bases: 9. This CDR3 is 13 amino acids long. The part of the CDR3 DNA that was read is TGCAGCGTAGCCAGACAGGGACAGGAGACC. Translation: CSVARQGQET. In full, the CDR3 reads CSVARQGQETQYF.

On this clone itself: The read terminates 3 residues before the CDR3 end, so the remaining end is supplied by the germline J gene. The chain carries TRBV19 and TRBJ2-7; D possibly uses TRBD1 or TRBD2 (5 bases each). V was clipped by 11 bases and J by 2 bases, with 10 bases between them. This CDR3 has 11 residues. Germline V gives CDR1 LNHDA, CDR2 SQIVND (reference sequence). CDR3 bases read: TGTGCCGCAGGGAGCCCCTACGAG. This encodes CAAGSPYE. In full, the CDR3 is CAAGSPYEQYF.

With respect to this clone: The sequence runs out 3 residues before the end of the CDR3; the remainder is reconstructed from the germline J gene. This chain joins TRBV28 and TRBJ2-3; D not certain. V lost 6 bases and J 6 bases, leaving 13 bases between the germline ends. There are 13 residues in the CDR3. The germline CDR1 and CDR2 sequences are MDHEN and SYDVKM. The CDR3 DNA, read in part, is TGTGCCAGCAGCCCCGGTCCCGGGGATACG. Protein: CASSPGPGDT. The full CDR3 reads CASSPGPGDTQYF.

As for this clone: The read stops 3 residues short of the end of the CDR3; the missing end is completed from the germline J gene. V gene TRBV6-2 or TRBV6-3 combines with J gene TRBJ2-7, with D maybe TRBD1 (6 bases). V lost 2 bases and J lost 6, with 14 bases in between. Per the germline V gene, CDR1 is MNHEY and CDR2 is SVGEGT. This CDR3 comprises 14 residues. The CDR3 loop is CASSYGRGRSEQYF. CDR3 DNA, as far as it was read: TGTGCCAGCAGTTACGGCAGGGGACGTAGCGAG.

CDR3 residues: CASSIRDREIGGELFF. CDR3 bases read: TGTGCCAGCAGTATCCGGGACAGGGAGATTGGCGGGGAG. The genes are TRBV6-7 and TRBJ2-2; 9 bases are shared with TRBD1. Read data end 3 residues before the CDR3 end; the end is taken from the germline J gene. TRBV6-7 is annotated as an ORF whose role is uncertain. V gave up 5 bases and J gave up 7 bases; unmatched junction bases: 11. CDR3 size: 16 residues.

CDR3 DNA (partial): TGTGCCAGCAGTCCCTCGAGCGGGAGCTCCGGGGAG. It codes for CASSPSSGSSGE. In full, the CDR3 reads CASSPSSGSSGELFF. The chain couples TRBV2 to TRBJ2-2; 8 bases align to TRBD2. The sequenced fragment ends 3 residues before the CDR3 boundary, so the rest is inferred from the germline J gene. V lost 5 bases, J lost 6 bases, and 8 bases stayed unmatched. Germline V gives CDR1 SNHLY, CDR2 FYNNEI. This CDR3 comprises 15 residues.

On this clone: An end of the junction does not agree with germline; a read error may underlie this. The read terminates 3 residues ahead of where the CDR3 ends, so the germline J gene completes it. The sample contains more than one DNA sequence encoding this CDR3. The chain is built from TRBV30 and TRBJ1-3, with D hard to call. Germline loops: CDR1 GTSNPN, CDR2 SVGIG (reference sequence). This CDR3 contains 13 residues. CDR3 residues: CAWSRSSGNTIYF. Incomplete CDR3 DNA: TGTGCCTGGAGCAGGAGTTCCGGAAACACA.

Worth noting for this clone: Read sequence stops 3 residues before the CDR3 end, and the germline J gene provides the missing end. The rearrangement uses TRBV20-1 and TRBJ2-6; a possible D gene is TRBD2 (6 bases). The CDR3 contains 16 residues. Germline V gene sequence: CDR1 DFQATT, CDR2 SNEGSKA (reference sequence). With 5 bases removed from V and 0 bases from J, the gap between germline ends came to 14 bases. The covered CDR3 bases are TGCAGTGCTGGGGCGGGGCCGAACTCTGGGGCCAACGTC. Translating it yields CSAGAGPNSGANV. The entire CDR3 sequence reads CSAGAGPNSGANVLTF.

The CDR3 loop reads CASSLSGFVSGRNQPQHF. The DNA read from the CDR3 is TGTGCCAGCAGTTTATCCGGGTTTGTGTCAGGGAGAAATCAGCCC. This chain joins TRBV28 and TRBJ1-5; D perhaps matches TRBD1 (5 bases). The CDR3 end lies 3 residues beyond the end of the read and is filled in from the germline J gene. Trimming removed 1 base at V and 4 bases at J, with 20 bases between. This CDR3 contains 18 residues. Germline values: CDR1 MDHEN, CDR2 SYDVKM.

With regard to this clone: The read terminates 3 residues before the CDR3 end, so the remaining end is supplied by the germline J gene. This chain uses TRBV7-9 with TRBJ2-7, with D perhaps TRBD1 (8 bases). Per germline, CDR1 SEHNR and CDR2 FQNEAQ (reference sequence). CDR3 length: 14 residues. The V end was cut by 3 bases, the J end by 3 bases, with 12 bases between. The DNA read from the CDR3 is TGTGCCAGCAGCTTGACAGGGGAGGGCTACGAG. It encodes CASSLTGEGYE. The full CDR3 protein is CASSLTGEGYEQYF.

Details on this clone: The read gets to within 3 residues of the CDR3 end, and the germline J gene fills in the rest. The V call is TRBV11-2, the J call TRBJ2-1, with 13 bases fitting TRBD2. J gave up 7 bases and V 2 bases, and 2 bases lay outside the gene matches. This CDR3 is 15 amino acids long. The germline V gene has CDR1 SGHAT and CDR2 FQNNGV. This CDR3 reads CASSLLLAGGNEQFF. The covered CDR3 bases are TGTGCCAGCAGCTTATTACTAGCGGGAGGGAATGAG.

As to this clone: Sequencing ends 3 residues short of the CDR3 end; the germline J gene provides the rest. The rearrangement uses TRBV7-8 and TRBJ2-2, with 9 positions matching TRBD1. The CDR3 covers 15 residues. V dropped 5 bases and J dropped 5; count of bases not matched to a gene: 6. CDR1 SGHVS and CDR2 FQNEAQ come from the germline V gene. The CDR3 DNA, read in part, is TGTGCCAGCAGCCGGGACAGGGTTGGGACCGGGGAG. Translation gives CASSRDRVGTGE. The full CDR3 sequence reads CASSRDRVGTGELFF. The entire variable domain, with the rest obtained from reference TRBV7-8 and TRBJ2-2, is as follows: GAGVSQSPRYKVAKRGQDVALRCDPISGHVSLFWYQQALGQGPEFLTYFQNEAQLDKSGLPSDRFFAERPEGSVSTLKIQRTQQEDSAVYLCASSRDRVGTGELFFGEGSRLTVL.

For this clone: The DNA ends 3 residues before the CDR3 does, and the rest of the CDR3 is filled in from the germline J gene. J is TRBJ1-6 and V is TRBV15, with D perhaps TRBD1 (5 bases). The CDR3 has 14 residues. Germline values: CDR1 LNHNV, CDR2 YYDKDF (reference sequence). Deletions cut 1 base from V and 10 bases from J, with 11 bases between. The CDR3 protein is CATSRGGGNSPLHF. Incomplete CDR3 DNA: TGTGCCACCAGCAGAGGCGGGGGGAACTCACCC. Complete variable domain (other parts from reference TRBV15 and TRBJ1-6): DAMVIQNPRYQVTQFGKPVTLSCSQTLNHNVMYWYQQKSSQAPKLLFHYYDKDFNNEADTPDNFQSRRPNTSFCFLDIRSPGLGDTAMYLCATSRGGGNSPLHFGNGTRLTVT.

The DNA read from the CDR3 is TGTGCCAGCTCGCTCCAGGGGAAGAACACTGAA. Its protein is CASSLQGKNTE. The full CDR3 protein reads CASSLQGKNTEAFF. V and J are TRBV18 and TRBJ1-1, with a possible D match to TRBD1 (6 bases). From the germline J gene comes the end of the CDR3, since the read stops 3 residues before it. V lost 6 bases and J lost 1, with 12 bases in between. Germline V CDR1 and CDR2: KGHSH, LQKENI. The CDR3 loop spans 14 amino acids.